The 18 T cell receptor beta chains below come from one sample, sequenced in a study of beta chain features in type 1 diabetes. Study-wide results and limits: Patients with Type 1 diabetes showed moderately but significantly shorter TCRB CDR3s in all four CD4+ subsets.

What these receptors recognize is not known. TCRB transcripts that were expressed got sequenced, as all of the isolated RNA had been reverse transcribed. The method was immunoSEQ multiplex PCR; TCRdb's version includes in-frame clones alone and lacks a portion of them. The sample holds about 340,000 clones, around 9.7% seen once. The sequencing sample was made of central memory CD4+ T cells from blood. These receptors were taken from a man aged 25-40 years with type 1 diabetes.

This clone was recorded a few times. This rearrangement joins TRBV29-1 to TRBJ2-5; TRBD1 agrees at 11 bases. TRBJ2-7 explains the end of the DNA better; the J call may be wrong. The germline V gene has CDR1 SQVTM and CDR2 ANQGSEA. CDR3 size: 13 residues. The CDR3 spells CSVSRTGGHEQYF. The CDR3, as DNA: TGCAGCGTTTCCCGGACAGGGGGCCACGAGCAGTACTTC.

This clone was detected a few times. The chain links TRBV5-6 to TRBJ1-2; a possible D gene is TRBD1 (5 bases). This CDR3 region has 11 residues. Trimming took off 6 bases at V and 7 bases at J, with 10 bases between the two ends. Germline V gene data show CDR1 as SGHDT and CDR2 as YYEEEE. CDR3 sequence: CASTRAGGYTF. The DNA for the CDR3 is TGTGCCAGCACCAGGGCAGGTGGCTACACCTTC.

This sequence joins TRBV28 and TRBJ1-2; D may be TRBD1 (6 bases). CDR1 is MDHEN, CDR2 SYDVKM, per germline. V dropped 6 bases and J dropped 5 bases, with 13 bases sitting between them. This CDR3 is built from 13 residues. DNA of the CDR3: TGTGCCAGCAGACGACAGGAACTATATGGCTACACCTTC. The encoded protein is CASRRQELYGYTF.

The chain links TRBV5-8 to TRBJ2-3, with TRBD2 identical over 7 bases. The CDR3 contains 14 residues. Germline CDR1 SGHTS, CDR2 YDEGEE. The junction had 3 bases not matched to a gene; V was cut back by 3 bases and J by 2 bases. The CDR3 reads CASSSGTITDTQYF. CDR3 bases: TGTGCCAGCAGCTCCGGGACTATCACAGATACGCAGTATTTT.

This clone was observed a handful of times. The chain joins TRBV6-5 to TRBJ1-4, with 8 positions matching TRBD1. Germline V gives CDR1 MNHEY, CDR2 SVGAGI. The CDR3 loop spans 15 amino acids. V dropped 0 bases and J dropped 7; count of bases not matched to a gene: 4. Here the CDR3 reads CASSYSFRGREKLFF. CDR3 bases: TGTGCCAGCAGTTACTCATTCAGGGGGCGTGAAAAACTGTTTTTT.

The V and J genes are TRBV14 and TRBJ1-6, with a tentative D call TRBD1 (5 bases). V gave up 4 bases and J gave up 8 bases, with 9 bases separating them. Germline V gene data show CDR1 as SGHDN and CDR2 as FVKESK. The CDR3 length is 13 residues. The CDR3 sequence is CASSRQGHSPLHF. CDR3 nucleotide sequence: TGTGCCAGCAGCCGGCAGGGACATTCACCCCTCCACTTT.

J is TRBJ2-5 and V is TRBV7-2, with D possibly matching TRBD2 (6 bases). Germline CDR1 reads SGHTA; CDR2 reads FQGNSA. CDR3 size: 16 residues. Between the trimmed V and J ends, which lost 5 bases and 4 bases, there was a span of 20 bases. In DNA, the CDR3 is TGTGCCAGCAGCAGAGAAGTTGCGGGGCCAACAGAGACCCAGTACTTC. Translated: CASSREVAGPTETQYF.

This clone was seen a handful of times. The CDR3 nucleotides read TGTGCCAGCAGCCAGGACAGAGATACGCAGTATTTT. Amino acids: CASSQDRDTQYF. The rearrangement uses TRBV7-2 and TRBJ2-3, with a tentative D call TRBD1 (6 bases). The CDR3 totals 12 residues. The germline gives CDR1 SGHTA, CDR2 FQGNSA. V was clipped by 5 bases and J by 5 bases, with 8 bases between them.

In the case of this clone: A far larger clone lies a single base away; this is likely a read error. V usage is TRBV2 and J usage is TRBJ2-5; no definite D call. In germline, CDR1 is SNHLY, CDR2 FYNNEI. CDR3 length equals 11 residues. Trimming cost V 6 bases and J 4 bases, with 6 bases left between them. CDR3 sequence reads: CASSFVETQYF. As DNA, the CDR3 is TGTGCCAGCAGCTTCGTAGAGACCCAGTACTTC.

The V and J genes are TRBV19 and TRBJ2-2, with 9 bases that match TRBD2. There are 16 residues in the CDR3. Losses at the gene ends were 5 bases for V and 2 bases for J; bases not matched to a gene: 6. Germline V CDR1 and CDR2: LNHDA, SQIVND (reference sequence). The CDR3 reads CASSPVAGANTGELFF. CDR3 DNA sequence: TGTGCCAGTAGTCCTGTAGCGGGGGCTAACACCGGGGAGCTGTTTTTT.

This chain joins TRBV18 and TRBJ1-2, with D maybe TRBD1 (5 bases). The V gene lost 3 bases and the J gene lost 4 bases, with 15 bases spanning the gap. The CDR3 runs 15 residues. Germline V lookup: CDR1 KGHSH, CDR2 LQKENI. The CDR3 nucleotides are TGTGCCAGCTCACCCCTCGAGCAGGGAATCTATGGCTACACCTTC. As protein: CASSPLEQGIYGYTF.

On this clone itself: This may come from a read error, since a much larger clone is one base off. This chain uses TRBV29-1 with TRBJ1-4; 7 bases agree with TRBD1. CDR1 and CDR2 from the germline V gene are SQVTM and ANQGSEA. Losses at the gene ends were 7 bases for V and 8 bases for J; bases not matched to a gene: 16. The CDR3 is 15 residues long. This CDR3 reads CSGGLFQGVGEKLFF. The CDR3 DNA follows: TGCAGCGGTGGCCTCTTTCAGGGGGTTGGCGAAAAACTGTTTTTT.

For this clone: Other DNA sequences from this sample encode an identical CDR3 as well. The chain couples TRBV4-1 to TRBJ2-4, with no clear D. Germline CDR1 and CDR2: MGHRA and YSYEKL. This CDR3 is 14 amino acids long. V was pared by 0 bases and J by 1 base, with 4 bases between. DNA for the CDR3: TGCGCCAGCAGCCAAGAGGGGGCCAAAAACATTCAGTACTTC. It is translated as CASSQEGAKNIQYF.

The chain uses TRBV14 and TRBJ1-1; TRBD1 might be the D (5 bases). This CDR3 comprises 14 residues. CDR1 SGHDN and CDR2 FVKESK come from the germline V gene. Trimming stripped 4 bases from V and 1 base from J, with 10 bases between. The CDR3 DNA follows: TGTGCCAGCAGCCCCAGGGTGAGGAACACTGAAGCTTTCTTT. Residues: CASSPRVRNTEAFF.

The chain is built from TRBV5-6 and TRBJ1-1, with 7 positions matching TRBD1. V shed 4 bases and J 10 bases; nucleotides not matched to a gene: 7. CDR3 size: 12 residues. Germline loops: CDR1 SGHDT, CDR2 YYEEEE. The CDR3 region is CASSIRQGRAFF. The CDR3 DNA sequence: TGTGCCAGCAGCATTCGACAGGGAAGAGCTTTCTTT.

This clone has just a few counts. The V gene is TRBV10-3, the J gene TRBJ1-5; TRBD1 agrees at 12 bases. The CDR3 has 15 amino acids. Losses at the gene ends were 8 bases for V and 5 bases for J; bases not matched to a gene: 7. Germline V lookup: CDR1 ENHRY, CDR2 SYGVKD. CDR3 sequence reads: CAIGGQGADYQPQHF. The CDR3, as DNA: TGTGCCATCGGGGGACAGGGGGCCGATTATCAGCCCCAGCATTTT.

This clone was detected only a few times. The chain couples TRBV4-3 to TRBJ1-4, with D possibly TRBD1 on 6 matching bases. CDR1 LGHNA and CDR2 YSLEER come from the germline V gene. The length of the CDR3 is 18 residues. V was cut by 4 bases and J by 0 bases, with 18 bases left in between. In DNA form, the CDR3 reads TGCGCCAGCAGCCTCCGGACAGCCACTACTACAACTAATGAAAAACTGTTTTTT. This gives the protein CASSLRTATTTTNEKLFF.

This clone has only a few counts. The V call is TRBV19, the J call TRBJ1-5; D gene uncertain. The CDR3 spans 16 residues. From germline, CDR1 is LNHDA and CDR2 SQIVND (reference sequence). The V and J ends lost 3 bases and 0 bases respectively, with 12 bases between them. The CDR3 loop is CASSIIGSSSNQPQHF. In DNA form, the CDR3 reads TGTGCCAGTAGTATTATAGGGTCTAGTAGCAATCAGCCCCAGCATTTT.